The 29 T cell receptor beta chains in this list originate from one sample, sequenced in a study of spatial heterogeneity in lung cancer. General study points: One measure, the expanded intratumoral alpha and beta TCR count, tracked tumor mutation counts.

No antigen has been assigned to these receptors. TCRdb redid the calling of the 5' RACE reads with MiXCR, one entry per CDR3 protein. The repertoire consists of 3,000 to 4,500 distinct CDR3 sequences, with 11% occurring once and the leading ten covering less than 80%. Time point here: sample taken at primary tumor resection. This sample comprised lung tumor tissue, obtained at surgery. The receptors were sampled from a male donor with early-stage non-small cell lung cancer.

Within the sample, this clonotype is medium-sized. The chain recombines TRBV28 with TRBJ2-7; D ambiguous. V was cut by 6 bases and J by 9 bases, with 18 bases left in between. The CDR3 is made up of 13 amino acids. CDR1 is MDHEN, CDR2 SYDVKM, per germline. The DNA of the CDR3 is TGTGCCAGCAGGCCCACCGCTACGAGCTTGCAGTACTTC. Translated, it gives CASRPTATSLQYF.

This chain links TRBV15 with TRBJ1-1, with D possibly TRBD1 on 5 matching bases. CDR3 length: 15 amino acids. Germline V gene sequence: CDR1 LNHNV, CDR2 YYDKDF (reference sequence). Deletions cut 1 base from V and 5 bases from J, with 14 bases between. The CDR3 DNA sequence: TGTGCCACCAGCAGAGGAGTGGCAGGGCGTACTGAAGCTTTCTTT. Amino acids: CATSRGVAGRTEAFF.

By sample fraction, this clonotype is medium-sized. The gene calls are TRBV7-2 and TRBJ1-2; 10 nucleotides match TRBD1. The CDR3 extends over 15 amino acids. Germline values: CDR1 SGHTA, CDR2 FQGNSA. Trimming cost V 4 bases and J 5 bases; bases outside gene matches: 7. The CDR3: CASSSQDRGIYGYTF. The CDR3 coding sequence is TGTGCCAGCAGCTCCCAGGACAGGGGGATATATGGCTACACCTTC.

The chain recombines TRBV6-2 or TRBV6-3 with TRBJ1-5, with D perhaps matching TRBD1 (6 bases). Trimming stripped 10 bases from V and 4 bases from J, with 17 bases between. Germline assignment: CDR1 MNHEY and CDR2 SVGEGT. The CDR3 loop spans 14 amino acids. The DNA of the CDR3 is TGTGCCAAAACATTTACAGGGCCGAATCAGCCCCAGCATTTT. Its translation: CAKTFTGPNQPQHF.

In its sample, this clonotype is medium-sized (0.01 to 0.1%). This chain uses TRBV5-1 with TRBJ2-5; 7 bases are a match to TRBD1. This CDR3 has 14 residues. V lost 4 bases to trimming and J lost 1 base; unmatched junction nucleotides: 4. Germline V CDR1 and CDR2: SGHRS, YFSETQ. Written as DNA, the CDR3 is TGCGCCAGCAGCAGGGACAGACTCCAAGAGACCCAGTACTTC. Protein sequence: CASSRDRLQETQYF.

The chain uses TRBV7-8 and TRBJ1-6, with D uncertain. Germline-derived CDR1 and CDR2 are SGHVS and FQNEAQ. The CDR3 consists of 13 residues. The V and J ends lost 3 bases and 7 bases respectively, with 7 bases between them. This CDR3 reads CASSFGVNSPLHF. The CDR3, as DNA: TGTGCCAGCAGCTTTGGGGTCAATTCACCCCTCCACTTT.

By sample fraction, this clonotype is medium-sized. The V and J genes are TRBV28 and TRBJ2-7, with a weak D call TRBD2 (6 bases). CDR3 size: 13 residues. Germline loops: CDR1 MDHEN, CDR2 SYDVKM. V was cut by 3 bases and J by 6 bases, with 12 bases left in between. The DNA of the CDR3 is TGTGCCAGCAGTTTCCCGGGAGCCCTCGAGCAGTACTTC. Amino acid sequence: CASSFPGALEQYF. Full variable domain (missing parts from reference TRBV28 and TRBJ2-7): DVKVTQSSRYLVKRTGEKVFLECVQDMDHENMFWYRQDPGLGLRLIYFSYDVKMKEKGDIPEGYSVSREKKERFSLILESASTNQTSMYLCASSFPGALEQYFGPGTRLTVT.

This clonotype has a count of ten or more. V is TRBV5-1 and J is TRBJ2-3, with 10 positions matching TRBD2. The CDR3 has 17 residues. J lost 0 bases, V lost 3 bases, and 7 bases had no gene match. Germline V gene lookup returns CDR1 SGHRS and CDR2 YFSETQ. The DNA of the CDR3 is TGCGCCAGCAGCTGGCCCGTAGCGGGGGGTAGCACAGATACGCAGTATTTT. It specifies CASSWPVAGGSTDTQYF.

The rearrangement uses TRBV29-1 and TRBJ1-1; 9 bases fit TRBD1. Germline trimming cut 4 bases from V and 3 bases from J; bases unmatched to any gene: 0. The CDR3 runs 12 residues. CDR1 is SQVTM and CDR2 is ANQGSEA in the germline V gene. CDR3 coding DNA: TGCAGCGTTGGACAGGGGGACACTGAAGCTTTCTTT. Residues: CSVGQGDTEAFF.

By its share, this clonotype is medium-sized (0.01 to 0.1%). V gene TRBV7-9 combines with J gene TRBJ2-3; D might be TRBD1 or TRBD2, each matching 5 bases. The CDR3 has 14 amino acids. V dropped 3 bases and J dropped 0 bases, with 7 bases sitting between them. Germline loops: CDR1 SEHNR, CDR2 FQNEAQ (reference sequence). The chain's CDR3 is CASSFWDSTDTQYF. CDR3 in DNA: TGTGCCAGCAGCTTTTGGGACAGCACAGATACGCAGTATTTT.

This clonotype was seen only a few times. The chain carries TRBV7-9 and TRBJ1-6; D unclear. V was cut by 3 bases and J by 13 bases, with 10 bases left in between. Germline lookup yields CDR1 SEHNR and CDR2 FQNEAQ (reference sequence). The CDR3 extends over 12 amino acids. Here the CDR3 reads CASSLLDGPLHF. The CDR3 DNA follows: TGTGCCAGCAGCTTGCTTGACGGCCCCCTCCACTTT.

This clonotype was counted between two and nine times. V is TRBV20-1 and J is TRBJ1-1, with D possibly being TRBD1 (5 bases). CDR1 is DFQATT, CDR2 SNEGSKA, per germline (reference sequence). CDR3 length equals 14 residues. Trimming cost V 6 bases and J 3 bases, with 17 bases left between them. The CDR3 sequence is CSAHDGGSDTEAFF. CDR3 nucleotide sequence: TGCAGTGCACATGATGGGGGATCGGACACTGAAGCTTTCTTT.

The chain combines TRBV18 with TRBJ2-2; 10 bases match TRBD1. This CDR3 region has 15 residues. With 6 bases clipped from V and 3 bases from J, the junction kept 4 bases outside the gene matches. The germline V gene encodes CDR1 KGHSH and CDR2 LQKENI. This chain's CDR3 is CASSRGQGDTGELFF. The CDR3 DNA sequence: TGTGCCAGCTCCCGAGGACAGGGGGACACCGGGGAGCTGTTTTTT.

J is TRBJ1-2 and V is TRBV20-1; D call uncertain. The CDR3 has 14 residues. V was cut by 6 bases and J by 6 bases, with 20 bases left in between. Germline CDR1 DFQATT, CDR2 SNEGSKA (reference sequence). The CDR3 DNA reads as TGCAGTGCAATAGGGAGGATCGGGTTCCATGGCTACACCTTC. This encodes CSAIGRIGFHGYTF.

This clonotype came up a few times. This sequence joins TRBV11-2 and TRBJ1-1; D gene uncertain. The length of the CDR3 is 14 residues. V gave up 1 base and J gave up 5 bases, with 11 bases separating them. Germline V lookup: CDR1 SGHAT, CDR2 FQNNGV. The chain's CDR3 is CASSLGNMGTEAFF. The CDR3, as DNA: TGTGCCAGCAGCTTAGGCAATATGGGGACTGAAGCTTTCTTT.

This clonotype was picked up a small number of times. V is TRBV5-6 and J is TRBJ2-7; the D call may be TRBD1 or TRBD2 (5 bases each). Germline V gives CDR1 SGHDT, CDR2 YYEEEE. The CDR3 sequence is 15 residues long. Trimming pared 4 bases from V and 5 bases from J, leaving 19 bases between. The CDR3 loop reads CASSPVGERSHEQYV. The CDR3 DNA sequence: TGTGCCAGCAGCCCGGTGGGGGAGAGGTCCCACGAGCAGTACGTC.

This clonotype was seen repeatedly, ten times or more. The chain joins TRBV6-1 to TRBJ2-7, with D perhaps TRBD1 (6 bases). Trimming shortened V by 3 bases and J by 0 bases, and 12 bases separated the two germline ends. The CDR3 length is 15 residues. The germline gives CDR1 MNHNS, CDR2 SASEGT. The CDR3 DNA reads TGTGCCAGCAGTGACAGGGGTCCCAGCTCCTACGAGCAGTACGTC. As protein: CASSDRGPSSYEQYV.

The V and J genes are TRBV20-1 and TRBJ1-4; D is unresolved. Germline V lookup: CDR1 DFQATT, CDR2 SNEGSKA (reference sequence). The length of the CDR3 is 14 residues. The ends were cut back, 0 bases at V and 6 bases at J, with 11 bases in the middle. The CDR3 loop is CSARDPSLDEKLFF. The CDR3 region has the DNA TGCAGTGCTAGAGATCCCTCTCTCGATGAAAAACTGTTTTTT.

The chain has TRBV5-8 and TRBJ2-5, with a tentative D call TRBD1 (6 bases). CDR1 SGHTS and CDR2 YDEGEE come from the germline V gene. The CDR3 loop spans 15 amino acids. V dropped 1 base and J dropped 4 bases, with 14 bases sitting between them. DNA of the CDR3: TGTGCCAGCAGCTTGTGGGACACATATGGAGAGACCCAGTACTTC. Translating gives CASSLWDTYGETQYF.

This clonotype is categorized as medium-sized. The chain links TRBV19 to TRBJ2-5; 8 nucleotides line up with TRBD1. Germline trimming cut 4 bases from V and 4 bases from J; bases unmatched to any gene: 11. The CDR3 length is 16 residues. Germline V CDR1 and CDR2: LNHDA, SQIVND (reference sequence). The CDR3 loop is CASSTSPDRAGETQYF. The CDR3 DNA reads TGTGCCAGTAGTACTTCCCCGGACAGGGCTGGAGAGACCCAGTACTTC.

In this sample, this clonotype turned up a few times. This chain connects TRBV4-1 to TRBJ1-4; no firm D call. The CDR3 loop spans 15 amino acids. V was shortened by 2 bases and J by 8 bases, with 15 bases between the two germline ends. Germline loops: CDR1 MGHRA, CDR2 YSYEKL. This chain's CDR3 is CASSQNRVLLEKLFF. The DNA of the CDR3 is TGCGCCAGCAGCCAAAACCGGGTCCTGCTAGAAAAACTGTTTTTT.

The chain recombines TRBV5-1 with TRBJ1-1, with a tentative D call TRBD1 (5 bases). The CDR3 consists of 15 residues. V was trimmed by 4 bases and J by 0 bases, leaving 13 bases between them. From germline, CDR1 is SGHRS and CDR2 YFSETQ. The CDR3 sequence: CASSAVQGLNTEAFF. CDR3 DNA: TGCGCCAGCAGCGCCGTTCAGGGATTGAACACTGAAGCTTTCTTT. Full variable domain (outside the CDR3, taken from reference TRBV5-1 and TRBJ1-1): KAGVTQTPRYLIKTRGQQVTLSCSPISGHRSVSWYQQTPGQGLQFLFEYFSETQRNKGNFPGRFSGRQFSNSRSEMNVSTLELGDSALYLCASSAVQGLNTEAFFGQGTRLTVV.

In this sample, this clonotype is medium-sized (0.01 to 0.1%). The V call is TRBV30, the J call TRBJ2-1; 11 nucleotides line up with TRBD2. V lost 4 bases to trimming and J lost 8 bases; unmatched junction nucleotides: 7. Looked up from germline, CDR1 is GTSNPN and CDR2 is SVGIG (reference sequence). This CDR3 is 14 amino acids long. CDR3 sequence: CAWTIAGGPHEQFF. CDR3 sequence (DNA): TGTGCCTGGACTATAGCGGGGGGGCCCCATGAGCAGTTCTTC.

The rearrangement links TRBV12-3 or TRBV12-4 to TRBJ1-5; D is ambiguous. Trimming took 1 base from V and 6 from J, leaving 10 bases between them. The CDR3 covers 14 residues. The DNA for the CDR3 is TGTGCCAGCAGTTTAGGCCAAGGGTTTCAGCCCCAGCATTTT. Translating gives CASSLGQGFQPQHF.

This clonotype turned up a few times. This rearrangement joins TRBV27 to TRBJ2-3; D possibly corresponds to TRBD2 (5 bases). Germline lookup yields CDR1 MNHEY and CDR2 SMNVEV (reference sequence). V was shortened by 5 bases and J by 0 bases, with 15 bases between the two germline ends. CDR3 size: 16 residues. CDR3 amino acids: CASSPLLGPSTDTQYF. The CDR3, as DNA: TGTGCCAGCAGTCCACTACTAGGGCCTAGCACAGATACGCAGTATTTT.

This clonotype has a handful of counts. The chain's CDR3 is CASTERGGRDTQYF. CDR3 bases: TGTGCCAGCACCGAGCGGGGGGGTAGGGATACGCAGTATTTT. The chain combines TRBV6-1 with TRBJ2-3; TRBD2 matches 10 bases. Germline values: CDR1 MNHNS, CDR2 SASEGT. After removal of 7 bases from V and 6 bases from J, the junction contained 7 bases not matched to a gene. This CDR3 is 14 amino acids long.

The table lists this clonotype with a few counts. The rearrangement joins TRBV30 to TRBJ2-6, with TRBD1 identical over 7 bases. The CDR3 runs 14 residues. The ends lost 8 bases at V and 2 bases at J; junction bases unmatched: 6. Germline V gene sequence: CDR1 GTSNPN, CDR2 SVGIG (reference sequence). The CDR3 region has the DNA TGTGCCGGTCGACAGGGCGCTGGGGCCAACGTCCTGACTTTC. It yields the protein CAGRQGAGANVLTF.

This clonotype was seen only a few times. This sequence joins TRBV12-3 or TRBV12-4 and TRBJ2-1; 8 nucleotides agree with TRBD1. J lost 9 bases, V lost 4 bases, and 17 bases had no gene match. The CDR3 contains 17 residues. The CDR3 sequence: CASSSRTGTWLIIEQFF. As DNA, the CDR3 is TGTGCCAGCAGTTCCCGGACAGGGACTTGGTTAATTATTGAGCAGTTCTTC.

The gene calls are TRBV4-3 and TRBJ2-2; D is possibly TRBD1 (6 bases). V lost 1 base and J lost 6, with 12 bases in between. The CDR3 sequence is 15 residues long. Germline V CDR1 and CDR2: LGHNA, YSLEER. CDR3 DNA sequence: TGCGCCAGCAGCCAAGTAACAGGGTGGGCCGGGGAGCTGTTTTTT. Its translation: CASSQVTGWAGELFF.